The clone carrying this T cell receptor beta chain has more than one count but fewer than ten. At one of its ends the junction is not consistent with the germline gene, which may arise from a read error. The data are from a study of response to subunit inactivated influenza vaccine. TCRdb called the RT-PCR reads again in MiXCR, with one record for every CDR3 protein. The table lists approximately 500,000 distinct CDR3 sequences, 12% to 15% of them singletons. The V gene's germline CDR1 is SQVTM and CDR2 ANQGSEA. The CDR3 runs to 17 residues. The source was PBMCs from blood, collected roughly 12 days after vaccination. This sequence joins TRBV29-1 and TRBJ2-5; 13 nucleotides match TRBD2. The sequence was collected from a man between 45 and 60 years old who received an inactivated influenza vaccine. The CDR3 DNA is TGCAGCGTAGAAGCCGTGACTAGCGGGGGGCCCCAAGAGACCCAGTACTTC. It encodes CSVEAVTSGGPQETQYF.